Below, 26 T cell receptor beta chains from the same sample are listed, as sequenced in a study of blood T cell repertoires in COVID-19. Generated by immunoSEQ multiplex PCR, the TCRdb table keeps only in-frame clones and is missing some. Counted here are approximately 110,000 clones, 75% to 90% occurring once; the ten biggest clones make up less than 8%. Sequenced sample: peripheral blood. The source is a man between 65 and 79 years old with acute or convalescent COVID-19.

The chain links TRBV4-1 to TRBJ2-3; D is undetermined. Trimming stripped 1 base from V and 0 bases from J, with 14 bases between. Germline V CDR1 and CDR2: MGHRA, YSYEKL. This CDR3 has 17 amino acids. This CDR3 is CASSQGSRQTSTDTQYF. The CDR3 DNA reads TGCGCCAGCAGCCAAGGCTCCCGTCAAACTAGCACAGATACGCAGTATTTT.

The chain is built from TRBV7-9 and TRBJ2-7, with 9 bases lining up with TRBD2. CDR3 length: 17 residues. Losses at the gene ends were 5 bases for V and 3 bases for J; bases not matched to a gene: 14. From germline, CDR1 is SEHNR and CDR2 FQNEAQ (reference sequence). The CDR3 DNA reads TGTGCCAGCAGCCCGACTCTAGCGGGGAGTTTCCTCTACGAGCAGTACTTC. Translated: CASSPTLAGSFLYEQYF.

This rearrangement joins TRBV18 to TRBJ2-2, with a possible D match to TRBD2 (6 bases). There are 14 residues in the CDR3. CDR1 is KGHSH, CDR2 LQKENI, per germline. V was trimmed by 8 bases and J by 8 bases, leaving 18 bases between them. The CDR3: CASTPMAGTGELFF. The CDR3 DNA reads as TGTGCCAGCACCCCTATGGCGGGAACTGGGGAGCTGTTTTTT.

This clone has a handful of counts. The V gene is TRBV2, the J gene TRBJ1-5; possible D gene TRBD1, 5 bases. This CDR3 spans 14 amino acids. Germline values: CDR1 SNHLY, CDR2 FYNNEI. Trimming took off 8 bases at V and 6 bases at J, with 17 bases between the two ends. The CDR3 region is CASSNRGIGQPQHF. The DNA of the CDR3 is TGTGCCAGCTCTAATAGGGGTATTGGTCAGCCCCAGCATTTT.

The chain links TRBV3-1 (or the pseudogene TRBV3-2) to TRBJ2-7, with TRBD2 identical over 9 bases. The ends lost 1 base at V and 1 base at J; junction bases unmatched: 5. The CDR3 spans 16 residues. Germline lookup yields CDR1 LGHDT and CDR2 YNNKEL (reference sequence). CDR3 sequence: CASSQVRLAGSYEQYF. The CDR3 DNA reads as TGTGCCAGCAGCCAAGTTCGCCTAGCGGGGTCCTACGAGCAGTACTTC.

V gene TRBV5-1 combines with J gene TRBJ1-3; D gene ambiguous. The germline gives CDR1 SGHRS, CDR2 YFSETQ. CDR3 length: 12 amino acids. The V and J ends lost 4 bases and 4 bases respectively, with 6 bases between them. CDR3 amino acids: CASSPLGNTIYF. CDR3 nucleotides: TGCGCCAGCAGCCCCCTGGGAAACACCATATATTTT.

The rearrangement uses TRBV3-1 (or the pseudogene TRBV3-2) and TRBJ2-7; weak D call: TRBD1 (5 bases). V was shortened by 0 bases and J by 5 bases, with 26 bases between the two germline ends. CDR1 LGHDT and CDR2 YNNKEL come from the germline V gene (reference sequence). This CDR3 contains 19 residues. The CDR3 is CASSQDLLGLGAKINEQYF. The CDR3 nucleotides read TGTGCCAGCAGCCAAGACCTCCTCGGCTTAGGGGCGAAGATCAACGAGCAGTACTTC.

The sample holds one count of this clone. The chain has TRBV29-1 and TRBJ1-1, with TRBD1 identical over 11 bases. V lost 7 bases to trimming and J lost 2 bases; unmatched junction nucleotides: 6. Looked up from germline, CDR1 is SQVTM and CDR2 is ANQGSEA. There are 14 residues in the CDR3. This CDR3 is CSAGQGAENTEAFF. In DNA form, the CDR3 reads TGCAGCGCTGGACAGGGGGCTGAAAACACTGAAGCTTTCTTT.

The CDR3 DNA reads as TGCGCCAGCAGGTTAAGACTAGCGGGGGGGGGAACCGATACAAACCAAGAGACCCAGTACTTC. Translated: CASRLRLAGGGTDTNQETQYF. The chain couples TRBV10-2 to TRBJ2-5, with 14 bases matching TRBD2. This CDR3 is 21 amino acids long. Germline V lookup: CDR1 WSHSY, CDR2 SAAADI. Trimming at V came to 6 bases and at J to 0 bases, leaving 18 bases not matched to a gene.

The chain uses TRBV6-5 and TRBJ1-2; TRBD1 might be the D (6 bases). V was clipped by 6 bases and J by 0 bases, with 11 bases between them. The CDR3 contains 14 residues. Looked up from germline, CDR1 is MNHEY and CDR2 is SVGAGI. CDR3 coding DNA: TGTGCCAGCAGGTCTACAGGGTCTAACTATGGCTACACCTTC. Protein: CASRSTGSNYGYTF.

The V gene is TRBV5-4, the J gene TRBJ1-1; possible D gene TRBD1, 5 bases. The CDR3 has 14 residues. With 4 bases removed from V and 1 base from J, the gap between germline ends came to 11 bases. Germline V gene sequence: CDR1 SGHNT, CDR2 YYREEE (reference sequence). The CDR3 is CASSTPTENTEAFF. The CDR3 nucleotides read TGTGCCAGCAGCACCCCGACAGAGAACACTGAAGCTTTCTTT.

This clone came up once. The chain uses TRBV19 and TRBJ1-2, with TRBD1 matching over 8 bases. With 3 bases clipped from V and 4 bases from J, the junction kept 4 bases outside the gene matches. This CDR3 comprises 14 residues. Germline V CDR1 and CDR2: LNHDA, SQIVND (reference sequence). CDR3: CASSMGQEGYGYTF. CDR3 coding DNA: TGTGCCAGTAGTATGGGACAGGAGGGCTATGGCTACACCTTC.

V and J are TRBV5-1 and TRBJ1-4, with TRBD1 as a possible D gene (5 bases). Germline assignment: CDR1 SGHRS and CDR2 YFSETQ. V lost 2 bases and J 0 bases, leaving 5 bases between the germline ends. This CDR3 contains 14 residues. The DNA of the CDR3 is TGCGCCAGCAGCTTACAGGCAACTAATGAAAAACTGTTTTTT. Encoded protein: CASSLQATNEKLFF.

This clone was seen just once. This chain joins TRBV2 and TRBJ2-4; a weak D match, TRBD2 (6 bases). The length of the CDR3 is 12 residues. CDR1 is SNHLY, CDR2 FYNNEI, per germline. V lost 8 bases to trimming and J lost 6 bases, with 11 bases between them. CDR3 sequence (DNA): TGTGCCAGCGAGTTGGGGGGAAACATTCAGTACTTC. Encoded protein: CASELGGNIQYF.

The rearrangement uses TRBV28 and TRBJ1-2; 8 bases are shared with TRBD1. This CDR3 has 16 residues. V was clipped by 6 bases and J by 4 bases; unmatched bases: 13. Germline-derived CDR1 and CDR2 are MDHEN and SYDVKM. CDR3: CASREARAGGVYGYTF. Written as DNA, the CDR3 is TGTGCCAGCAGAGAGGCAAGGGCAGGGGGCGTCTATGGCTACACCTTC.

The chain has TRBV11-2 and TRBJ2-7; tentatively, D is TRBD1 (6 bases). This CDR3 is 15 amino acids long. The V gene lost 5 bases and the J gene lost 0 bases, with 14 bases spanning the gap. CDR1 is SGHAT and CDR2 is FQNNGV in the germline V gene. The CDR3 nucleotides read TGTGCCAGCAGCGTCGCCGGGACATCCTCCTACGAGCAGTACTTC. Its protein is CASSVAGTSSYEQYF.

The chain joins TRBV20-1 to TRBJ2-1; 10 bases line up with TRBD2. The CDR3 runs to 14 residues. V shed 3 bases and J 4 bases; nucleotides not matched to a gene: 3. Germline V gives CDR1 DFQATT, CDR2 SNEGSKA (reference sequence). In nucleotides, the CDR3 is TGCAGTGCTAGTATAGCGGGAGGATACAATGAGCAGTTCTTC. This translates into CSASIAGGYNEQFF.

This rearrangement joins TRBV9 to TRBJ2-3; maybe TRBD2 (7 bases). Trimming took off 6 bases at V and 6 bases at J, with 14 bases between the two ends. The CDR3 is 13 amino acids. The V gene's germline CDR1 is SGDLS and CDR2 YYNGEE. CDR3 residues: CASNLGGADTQYF. The CDR3 nucleotides are TGTGCCAGCAATTTGGGGGGGGCGGATACGCAGTATTTT.

This chain connects TRBV6-5 to TRBJ2-2; D not certain. Trimming shortened V by 9 bases and J by 7 bases, and 18 bases separated the two germline ends. The V gene's germline CDR1 is MNHEY and CDR2 SVGAGI. CDR3 length: 14 amino acids. The CDR3 bases are TGTGCCAGTCGCCTTTCGAATACGGTCGGGGAGCTGTTTTTT. Its protein is CASRLSNTVGELFF.

This chain uses TRBV5-1 with TRBJ2-1; 8 nucleotides agree with TRBD1. This CDR3 contains 16 residues. Per the germline V gene, CDR1 is SGHRS and CDR2 is YFSETQ. V was pared by 0 bases and J by 4 bases, with 6 bases of the junction left unmatched. The CDR3 protein is CASSLASGQVYNEQFF. CDR3 sequence (DNA): TGCGCCAGCAGCTTGGCTTCGGGACAGGTGTACAATGAGCAGTTCTTC.

The chain links TRBV3-1 (or the pseudogene TRBV3-2) to TRBJ2-7, with D perhaps matching TRBD2 (6 bases). The V end lost 4 bases, the J end lost 0 bases, and 10 bases lay between the germline ends. Germline V gene sequence: CDR1 LGHDT, CDR2 YNNKEL (reference sequence). The CDR3 sequence is 14 residues long. CDR3: CASSPRRGSYEQYF. For the CDR3, the DNA is TGTGCCAGCAGCCCCAGGAGGGGCTCCTACGAGCAGTACTTC.

Concerning this clone itself: One junction end does not reproduce the germline sequence, and a read error may be involved. This sequence joins TRBV5-5 and TRBJ2-7; perhaps TRBD1 as D (6 bases). The CDR3 runs to 15 residues. Germline CDR1 SGHKS, CDR2 YYEKEE (reference sequence). Written as DNA, the CDR3 is TGTGCCAGCAGTTTGGTTGGGACACCAATTTACGAGCAGTACTTC. It codes for CASSLVGTPIYEQYF.

The chain uses TRBV2 and TRBJ1-5; D might be TRBD1 (5 bases). The germline V gene has CDR1 SNHLY and CDR2 FYNNEI. The CDR3 contains 15 residues. The V end lost 4 bases, the J end lost 7 bases, and 17 bases lay between the germline ends. As DNA, the CDR3 is TGTGCCAGCAGTGGGGGCGGGGGGAGAGGACAGCCCCAGCATTTT. It yields the protein CASSGGGGRGQPQHF.

The chain links TRBV14 to TRBJ1-2, with unresolved D. The CDR3 totals 12 residues. V was clipped by 4 bases and J by 3 bases, with 6 bases between them. The V gene's germline CDR1 is SGHDN and CDR2 FVKESK. The CDR3 DNA is TGTGCCAGCAGCCTCGGGTACTATGGCTACACCTTC. Its translation is CASSLGYYGYTF.

The J gene is TRBJ2-5, the V gene TRBV5-5, with D perhaps TRBD1 (6 bases). The CDR3 is 12 residues long. With 3 bases removed from V and 7 bases from J, the gap between germline ends came to 10 bases. The germline gives CDR1 SGHKS, CDR2 YYEKEE (reference sequence). As DNA, the CDR3 is TGTGCCAGCAGCTCAGGGGTTGGGACCCAGTACTTC. This gives the protein CASSSGVGTQYF.

The chain uses TRBV7-9 and TRBJ1-1, with 8 bases aligning to TRBD1. V trimming: 4 bases; J trimming: 1 base; junction bases outside the gene matches: 5. This CDR3 has 15 amino acids. CDR1 and CDR2 (germline): SEHNR, FQNEAQ (reference sequence). The CDR3 region has the DNA TGTGCCAGCAGCTCCCGACAGGGGTCGAACACTGAAGCTTTCTTT. Translated: CASSSRQGSNTEAFF. Together with reference TRBV7-9 and TRBJ1-1, the CDR3 gives the full variable domain: DTGVSQNPRHKITKRGQNVTFRCDPISEHNRLYWYRQTLGQGPEFLTYFQNEAQLEKSRLLSDRFSAERPKGSFSTLEIQRTEQGDSAMYLCASSSRQGSNTEAFFGQGTRLTVV.